A selection of T cell receptor beta chains follows, all from one sample in a study of T-cell reconstitution after alpha-beta-depleted transplantation in children. TCRdb processed the PCR reads anew with MiXCR; each CDR3 protein has one entry. The data hold about 640,000 distinct CDR3 sequences, with approximately 12% observed a single time. The material sequenced was PBMCs, mostly from graft donor cells, taken 360 days after TCRalphabeta/CD19-depleted stem cell transplant. The receptors stem from a male patient younger than 18 who had a stem cell transplant for acute myeloid leukemia, so the T cells may come from the graft donor. Both conserved end residues are part of each CDR3. The D gene is left open where the match is weak. Size is stated for part of the rows, as once, few or many counts, or as a class when the clone is expanded.

V	size	D	J	length	CDR3	DNA
TRBV29-1	.	TRBD1	TRBJ2-5	12	CSATGVQETQYF	TGCAGCGCGACAGGGGTGCAAGAGACCCAGTACTTC
TRBV7-8	.	TRBD1	TRBJ1-4	15	CASSLPGQGDEKLFF	TGTGCCAGCAGCTTACCGGGACAGGGAGATGAAAAACTGTTTTTT
TRBV20-1	.	TRBD2	TRBJ2-2	17	CSARGGLAGPDTGELFF	TGCAGTGCTAGAGGGGGACTAGCGGGACCGGACACCGGGGAGCTGTTTTTT
TRBV7-9	few	.	TRBJ2-5	13	CASRCPRLKTQYF	TGTGCCAGCAGATGCCCCAGGCTCAAGACCCAGTACTTC
TRBV20-1	.	TRBD2	TRBJ2-7	17	CSARQPGTSGSIYEQYF	TGCAGTGCTAGACAACCAGGGACTAGCGGGAGCATCTACGAGCAGTACTTC
TRBV7-2	.	TRBD1	TRBJ1-1	15	CASSSTGVRDTEAFF	TGTGCCAGCAGCTCGACAGGGGTTCGGGACACTGAAGCTTTCTTT
TRBV7-9	few	TRBD1	TRBJ2-4	16	CASSPRQGEAKNIQYF	TGTGCCAGCAGCCCCCGACAGGGGGAAGCCAAAAACATTCAGTACTTC
TRBV24-1	few	.	TRBJ2-4	18	CATSDFLTVRLAKNIQYF	TGTGCCACCAGTGATTTTTTAACCGTACGCCTAGCCAAAAACATTCAGTACTTC
TRBV9	many	TRBD2	TRBJ2-5	18	CASSQTGLAGDRGETQYF	TGTGCCAGCAGCCAAACTGGACTAGCGGGAGATCGGGGTGAGACCCAGTACTTC
TRBV20-1	.	.	TRBJ1-2	15	CSARPTTARPYGYTF	TGCAGTGCTAGACCTACGACAGCCCGACCATATGGCTACACCTTC
TRBV19	many	TRBD2	TRBJ2-1	18	CATSAAWSGRVTYNEQFF	TGTGCCACCAGCGCCGCTTGGAGCGGGAGGGTAACCTACAATGAGCAGTTCTTC
TRBV7-2	many	TRBD2	TRBJ2-7	14	CASSLEGRGHEQYF	TGTGCCAGCAGCTTAGAGGGGAGGGGTCACGAGCAGTACTTC
TRBV28	many	.	TRBJ2-7	11	CASSYLREQYF	TGTGCCAGCAGTTACCTGCGGGAGCAGTACTTC
TRBV12-3/TRBV12-4	few	.	TRBJ1-2	17	CASTSLSGTSSRGVYTF	TGTGCCAGCACTTCTCTCTCCGGGACTTCTAGTCGGGGCGTTTACACCTTC
TRBV19	.	.	TRBJ2-4	14	CASTDRGNLNIQYF	TGTGCCAGTACCGATAGGGGAAATTTAAACATTCAGTACTTC
TRBV12-5	few	.	TRBJ1-4	17	CASGLVLETARDEKLFF	TGTGCTAGTGGTTTGGTACTCGAGACAGCCCGAGATGAAAAACTGTTTTTT
TRBV9	few	TRBD2	TRBJ2-1	15	CASSVTSGSPSEQFF	TGTGCCAGCAGCGTAACTAGCGGGAGCCCTAGTGAGCAGTTCTTC
TRBV2	.	.	TRBJ1-2	14	CASSERRVFYGYTF	TGTGCCAGCAGTGAAAGGAGGGTATTCTATGGCTACACCTTC
TRBV28	many	.	TRBJ2-7	12	CASSAPIGPRNF	TGTGCCAGCAGTGCCCCGATAGGGCCCCGGAACTTC
TRBV20-1	many	TRBD2	TRBJ2-1	18	CSARDPSSGSDSYNEQFF	TGCAGTGCTAGAGATCCCTCTAGCGGGAGCGATTCCTACAATGAGCAGTTCTTC
TRBV29-1	many	.	TRBJ2-7	13	CSVGTSGTYEQYF	TGCAGCGTTGGGACATCAGGGACCTACGAGCAGTACTTC
TRBV4-3	many	.	TRBJ2-1	16	CASSPKRFPSYNEQFF	TGCGCCAGCAGCCCTAAGCGGTTTCCCTCCTACAATGAGCAGTTCTTC
TRBV10-3	few	TRBD2	TRBJ2-2	20	CAISESKLAGGPANTGELFF	TGTGCCATCAGTGAGTCGAAACTAGCGGGAGGGCCGGCGAACACCGGGGAGCTGTTTTTT
TRBV20-1	few	TRBD2	TRBJ2-7	14	CSASLAGVLYEQYF	TGCAGTGCTTCACTAGCGGGAGTACTCTACGAGCAGTACTTC
TRBV28	few	.	TRBJ2-5	17	CASSLYPPRGIQETQYF	TGTGCCAGCAGTTTATACCCCCCCCGGGGTATCCAAGAGACCCAGTACTTC
TRBV12-3/TRBV12-4	many	.	TRBJ2-5	14	CASSPGAEQETQYF	TGTGCCAGCAGCCCAGGGGCAGAGCAAGAGACCCAGTACTTC
TRBV7-3	.	.	TRBJ2-3	15	CASSLMAASTDTQYF	TGTGCCAGCAGCTTAATGGCGGCTAGCACAGATACGCAGTATTTT
TRBV7-3	many	.	TRBJ2-1	13	CASGTGAPHEQFF	TGTGCCAGTGGGACTGGCGCTCCCCATGAGCAGTTCTTC
TRBV15	.	.	TRBJ2-2	16	CATSRPLQLNTGELFF	TGTGCCACCAGCAGACCCCTACAGCTGAACACCGGGGAGCTGTTTTTT
TRBV7-8	many	TRBD2	TRBJ2-7	16	CASSLPIAGGSYEQYF	TGTGCCAGCAGCTTACCTATAGCGGGGGGCTCCTACGAGCAGTACTTC
TRBV18	.	TRBD2	TRBJ2-3	20	CASSPSGLAGVYTGRDTQYF	TGTGCCAGCTCACCATCGGGACTAGCGGGAGTCTATACGGGGAGAGATACGCAGTATTTT
TRBV28	.	.	TRBJ2-7	12	CASSPKNYEQYF	TGTGCCAGCAGTCCCAAGAACTACGAGCAGTACTTC
TRBV28	few	.	TRBJ2-2	15	CASSSHSGVPGELFF	TGTGCCAGCAGTTCTCACTCAGGTGTCCCCGGGGAGCTGTTTTTT
TRBV29-1	few	.	TRBJ2-4	15	CSVVHNSDAKNIQYF	TGCAGCGTTGTTCATAATAGCGATGCCAAAAACATTCAGTACTTC
TRBV10-3	.	.	TRBJ2-7	12	CAISDKGGEQYF	TGTGCCATCAGCGACAAGGGCGGGGAGCAGTACTTC
TRBV4-3	many	.	TRBJ2-1	16	CASSQGTTIFYNEQFF	TGCGCCAGCAGCCAAGGGACAACTATTTTTTACAATGAGCAGTTCTTC
TRBV4-2	.	TRBD2	TRBJ2-7	15	CASSLTTSGSKEQYF	TGTGCCAGCAGCCTAACTACTAGCGGGAGTAAAGAGCAGTACTTC
TRBV12-3/TRBV12-4	few	.	TRBJ2-3	16	CASSPGPREGTDTQYF	TGTGCCAGCAGTCCGGGACCTCGAGAGGGCACAGATACGCAGTATTTT
TRBV5-6	few	.	TRBJ2-5	16	CASSSLLQGIEETQYF	TGTGCCAGCAGCTCCCTTTTACAGGGTATCGAAGAGACCCAGTACTTC
TRBV7-7	.	.	TRBJ2-2	17	CASSPELRAANTGELFF	TGTGCTAGCAGCCCGGAGTTGAGGGCCGCGAACACCGGGGAGCTGTTTTTT
TRBV29-1	many	.	TRBJ2-7	12	CSVVDGFYEQYF	TGCAGCGTTGTAGATGGCTTCTACGAGCAGTACTTC
TRBV9	few	TRBD2	TRBJ2-7	16	CASSPGRVAGYYEQYF	TGTGCCAGCAGCCCCGGCCGGGTAGCGGGGTACTACGAGCAGTACTTC
TRBV28	few	TRBD2	TRBJ2-1	19	CASSLTLAGAASSYNEQFF	TGTGCCAGCAGTTTGACACTAGCGGGAGCGGCAAGCTCCTACAATGAGCAGTTCTTC
TRBV4-3	few	.	TRBJ2-7	13	CASSQGSDGEQYF	TGCGCCAGCAGCCAAGGATCAGACGGCGAGCAGTACTTC
TRBV4-3	.	TRBD2	TRBJ2-1	17	CASSQEPSGSRNNEQFF	TGCGCCAGCAGCCAAGAACCTAGCGGGAGCCGTAACAATGAGCAGTTCTTC
TRBV28	.	TRBD2	TRBJ2-7	15	CASSFRTSGTDEQYF	TGTGCCAGCAGTTTCCGGACTAGCGGCACCGACGAGCAGTACTTC
TRBV7-3	.	.	TRBJ2-3	15	CASTQGGPYQDTQYF	TGTGCCAGCACCCAAGGGGGACCGTATCAAGATACGCAGTATTTT
TRBV29-1	.	.	TRBJ2-5	15	CSVEGGSARQETQYF	TGCAGCGTTGAAGGGGGCAGCGCCAGGCAAGAGACCCAGTACTTC
TRBV6-5	few	TRBD2	TRBJ2-7	17	CASSYSGLAALSYEQYF	TGTGCCAGCAGTTACTCTGGACTAGCGGCCCTCTCCTACGAGCAGTACTTC
TRBV29-1	many	TRBD2	TRBJ2-2	15	CPGLRSGSPLGGLFF	TGTCCAGGCCTCCGGAGCGGGAGTCCACTGGGAGGGCTGTTTTTT
TRBV10-3	.	TRBD2	TRBJ2-1	13	CATGTSGGEQGFF	TGTGCCACCGGGACTAGCGGGGGAGAGCAAGGATTCTTC
TRBV14	.	.	TRBJ2-2	18	CASSDTADQHWNTGELFF	TGTGCCAGCAGCGATACGGCAGACCAACACTGGAACACCGGGGAGCTGTTTTTT